The 15 T cell receptor beta chains in this list originate from one sample, sequenced in a study of T cells after yellow fever vaccination. TCRdb analysed the 5' RACE reads with MiXCR anew, one entry per CDR3 protein. The table records some 340,000 distinct CDR3 sequences, about 10% of them present only once. This material consisted of CD4+ T cells sorted from PBMCs, taken 45 days after the yellow fever booster vaccination. The receptors were gathered from a man aged 18 to 30 who received the YFV17D yellow fever vaccine.

The chain combines TRBV20-1 with TRBJ1-5; possible D gene TRBD1, 5 bases. V gave up 5 bases and J gave up 1 base, with 18 bases separating them. CDR3 size: 16 residues. Germline V gene data show CDR1 as DFQATT and CDR2 as SNEGSKA (reference sequence). CDR3 DNA sequence: TGCAGTGCTTCTCCTTCGCAGGGAATGAGCAATCAGCCCCAGCATTTT. Its translation: CSASPSQGMSNQPQHF.

The rearrangement uses TRBV11-2 and TRBJ1-6; D uncertain. Deletions cut 0 bases from V and 7 bases from J, with 25 bases between. From germline, CDR1 is SGHAT and CDR2 FQNNGV. This CDR3 region has 20 residues. The CDR3 sequence: CASSLEWGWAPPQGNSPLHF. CDR3 in DNA: TGTGCCAGCAGCTTAGAATGGGGATGGGCCCCGCCGCAAGGGAATTCACCCCTCCACTTT.

This clonotype has more than one count but fewer than ten. The chain carries TRBV12-3 or TRBV12-4 and TRBJ1-5, with D possibly TRBD1 on 5 matching bases. V lost 6 bases to trimming and J lost 6 bases, with 15 bases between them. The CDR3 consists of 14 residues. CDR3 nucleotide sequence: TGTGCCAGCAGCCCTGGAGGGGCGGTTCAGCCCCAGCATTTT. This translates into CASSPGGAVQPQHF.

This clonotype occurred a few times. V is TRBV7-2 and J is TRBJ2-7, with 7 bases matching TRBD1. The V gene's germline CDR1 is SGHTA and CDR2 FQGNSA. The junction had 2 bases not matched to a gene; V was cut back by 1 base and J by 2 bases. The CDR3 has 14 residues. The CDR3 DNA follows: TGTGCCAGCAGCTTAGGACAGGGAGCCTACGAGCAGTACGTC. Translating gives CASSLGQGAYEQYV.

This clonotype was seen a handful of times. The chain has TRBV4-3 and TRBJ2-3; TRBD2 agrees at 7 bases. V lost 0 bases, J lost 6 bases, and 9 bases stayed unmatched. The CDR3 covers 16 residues. Germline values: CDR1 LGHNA, CDR2 YSLEER. The CDR3 protein is CASSQEWEGRQDTQYF. The CDR3 nucleotides are TGCGCCAGCAGCCAAGAATGGGAGGGCAGGCAGGATACGCAGTATTTT.

The chain uses TRBV7-6 and TRBJ2-7; maybe TRBD1 (5 bases). This CDR3 is 14 amino acids long. CDR1 and CDR2 (germline): SGHVS, FNYEAQ. The V gene lost 1 base and the J gene lost 1 base, with 8 bases spanning the gap. The CDR3 DNA follows: TGTGCCAGCAGCTTAGATACAGGATCCTACGAGCAGTACTTC. Translation: CASSLDTGSYEQYF. Based on the CDR3 plus reference TRBV7-6 and TRBJ2-7, the full variable domain is GAGVSQSPRYKVTKRGQDVALRCDPISGHVSLYWYRQALGQGPEFLTYFNYEAQQDKSGLPNDRFSAERPEGSISTLTIQRTEQRDSAMYRCASSLDTGSYEQYFGPGTRLTVT.

This clonotype was recorded many times. CDR3 DNA: TGTGCCAGCTCACCCCCAGGGACTAGCGGGATCAATGAGCAGTTCTTC. Translating gives CASSPPGTSGINEQFF. The chain employs TRBV18 and TRBJ2-1, with TRBD2 matching over 13 bases. Trimming took 3 bases from V and 6 from J; bases not matched to a gene: 5. The germline V gene encodes CDR1 KGHSH and CDR2 LQKENI. The CDR3 spans 16 residues.

This clonotype was seen repeatedly, ten times or more. The J gene is TRBJ2-1, the V gene TRBV7-8; D unresolved. The CDR3 is 13 residues long. Deletions cut 5 bases from V and 8 bases from J, with 13 bases between. The germline V gene has CDR1 SGHVS and CDR2 FQNEAQ. CDR3 coding DNA: TGTGCCAGCAGCCGTCAGTCGGGTGATGAGCAGTTCTTC. This translates into CASSRQSGDEQFF.

This clonotype has ten or more counts. V gene TRBV5-5 combines with J gene TRBJ1-1; tentative D call: TRBD1 (5 bases). The CDR3 spans 17 residues. Germline CDR1 reads SGHKS; CDR2 reads YYEKEE (reference sequence). V was clipped by 4 bases and J by 0 bases, with 19 bases between them. CDR3 coding DNA: TGTGCCAGCAGCCACGTAGCGACAGAACCCTTGAACACTGAAGCTTTCTTT. This encodes CASSHVATEPLNTEAFF.

In this sample, this clonotype turned up a few times. The chain has TRBV6-5 and TRBJ1-5, with 7 bases fitting TRBD1. The CDR3 loop spans 15 amino acids. The germline V gene encodes CDR1 MNHEY and CDR2 SVGAGI. Unmatched junction bases numbered 8, after V lost 6 bases and J lost 3 bases. CDR3 nucleotide sequence: TGTGCCAGCAGCAGGGACAGTCTCGTCAATCAGCCCCAGCATTTT. Its translation: CASSRDSLVNQPQHF.

The gene calls are TRBV12-3 or TRBV12-4 and TRBJ1-1; D is unresolved. V lost 5 bases to trimming and J lost 8 bases, with 18 bases between them. The CDR3 totals 14 residues. The CDR3 here is CASSLLDPPQEAFF. The DNA for the CDR3 is TGTGCCAGCAGTCTCCTGGACCCGCCCCAAGAAGCTTTCTTT.

This clonotype was seen only once. V gene TRBV4-1 combines with J gene TRBJ1-5; D is perhaps TRBD1 (5 bases). CDR1 is MGHRA, CDR2 YSYEKL, per germline. V lost 2 bases and J 0 bases, leaving 17 bases between the germline ends. The CDR3 length is 18 residues. The CDR3 DNA is TGCGCCAGCAGCCAACCTTTGACAGCCTCGGATAGCAATCAGCCCCAGCATTTT. Protein: CASSQPLTASDSNQPQHF.

The rearrangement joins TRBV20-1 to TRBJ1-1, with 7 bases lining up with TRBD1. Germline CDR1 and CDR2: DFQATT and SNEGSKA (reference sequence). V lost 5 bases to trimming and J lost 6 bases; unmatched junction nucleotides: 9. This CDR3 spans 13 amino acids. The CDR3: CSAQGTADAEAFF. As DNA, the CDR3 is TGCAGTGCTCAGGGGACAGCGGACGCTGAAGCTTTCTTT.

The rearrangement links TRBV7-9 to TRBJ2-1; no clear D gene. The CDR3 has 12 amino acids. Trimming shortened V by 5 bases and J by 10 bases, and 12 bases separated the two germline ends. Germline CDR1 SEHNR, CDR2 FQNEAQ (reference sequence). CDR3 coding DNA: TGTGCCAGCAGCCCCCACGGACGGGAGCAGTTCTTC. This sequence encodes CASSPHGREQFF.

This clonotype was detected only a few times. This chain joins TRBV29-1 and TRBJ1-1; D perhaps matches TRBD1 (5 bases). Trimming took off 6 bases at V and 3 bases at J, with 17 bases between the two ends. This CDR3 is built from 14 residues. Germline lookup yields CDR1 SQVTM and CDR2 ANQGSEA. CDR3: CSVAKLGAHTEAFF. DNA for the CDR3: TGCAGCGTAGCTAAACTCGGGGCACACACTGAAGCTTTCTTT. Variable domain in full (rest from reference TRBV29-1 and TRBJ1-1): SAVISQKPSRDICQRGTSLTIQCQVDSQVTMMFWYRQQPGQSLTLIATANQGSEATYESGFVIDKFPISRPNLTFSTLTVSNMSPEDSSIYLCSVAKLGAHTEAFFGQGTRLTVV.